Sequencing of this T cell receptor beta chain was carried out in a study of T cell repertoires in cytomegalovirus infection. Study-level background: From public TCR beta signatures came an indication of both CMV infection and matching HLA type.

Germline CDR1 reads LNHDA; CDR2 reads SQIVND (reference sequence). Between the trimmed V and J ends, which lost 3 bases and 1 base, there was a span of 10 bases. The CDR3 has 14 amino acids. Via MiXCR, TCRdb re-called the reads, giving one row per CDR3 protein. The table includes some 99,000 distinct CDR3 sequences, around 28% detected once. Worth noting for this clonotype: The antigen is not known.

The specimen was CD8+ T cells from cultured PBMCs, collected from culture after CMV antigen stimulation. J is TRBJ2-7 and V is TRBV19; D possibly corresponds to TRBD2 (5 bases). The clonotype was recovered from a human donor in good health (CMV status not recorded). Some clones in this sample may be carry-over from other donors' samples. CDR3 DNA sequence: TGTGCCAGTAGTATGTGGGGAGAATCCTACGAGCAGTACTTC. Protein: CASSMWGESYEQYF.